The rows below give T cell receptor beta chains drawn from one sample of a study of prognosis after radiotherapy for stage I lung cancer. TCRdb re-analysed the multiplex PCR reads in MiXCR, keeping a single row per CDR3 protein. The profile shows around 30,000 distinct CDR3 sequences, under 35% of them singletons. The source was PBMCs, collected before or after stereotactic body radiation therapy (not recorded which). The receptors originated from a donor at least 50 years old with non-small cell lung cancer. Each CDR3 is given with its conserved first and last residue. Rows may omit the clone size; those that give it use once, few, many or a size class.

clone_size	v_call	j_call	cdr3_aa
many	TRBV9	TRBJ2-1	CASSVDRSSYNEQFF
-	TRBV11-3	TRBJ2-1	CAISLDTPGLAGDHEHFF
-	TRBV20-1	TRBJ1-5	CSAVHERGNHPQHF
many	TRBV28	TRBJ2-5	CASSRQGWETQYF
many	TRBV20-1	TRBJ1-4	CSAGIGGNNEKLFF
many	TRBV30	TRBJ2-2	CAWRGTNTGELFF
many	TRBV2	TRBJ2-5	CASVRDLQETQYF
many	TRBV6-1	TRBJ1-4	CASEPGHREKLFF
-	TRBV27	TRBJ1-5	CASITGGSQPQHF
many	TRBV4-1	TRBJ2-7	CASSQGGLWKEQYF
medium-sized	TRBV7-6	TRBJ2-7	CASSSPGQTYEQYF
many	TRBV5-1	TRBJ1-1	CASSLDRALYTEAFF
many	TRBV5-5	TRBJ2-1	CASSLTGGAPDEQFF
-	TRBV12-3/TRBV12-4	TRBJ1-2	CASRPFEGKHGYTF
many	TRBV19	TRBJ2-3	CASSIVPPGAYSTDTQYF
-	TRBV25-1	TRBJ1-6	CAILGQNNSPLHF
many	TRBV7-9	TRBJ2-7	CASSLTMGGFSYEQYF
many	TRBV30	TRBJ2-3	CAWTPQGTDTQYF
many	TRBV9	TRBJ2-7	CASSPHMGSSNEQYF
-	TRBV6-2/TRBV6-3	TRBJ1-2	CASSYSIQEELGGYAF
many	TRBV6-1	TRBJ2-6	CASSSGLRKSSGANVLTF
-	TRBV2	TRBJ1-6	CASMPSDSPLHF
many	TRBV9	TRBJ1-2	CASVKEPRGRYGYTF
-	TRBV2	TRBJ2-7	CASKVQRGRYEQYF
many	TRBV6-1	TRBJ1-5	CASSDHWGGNQPQHF
many	TRBV2	TRBJ2-1	CASRTSGRDNEQFF